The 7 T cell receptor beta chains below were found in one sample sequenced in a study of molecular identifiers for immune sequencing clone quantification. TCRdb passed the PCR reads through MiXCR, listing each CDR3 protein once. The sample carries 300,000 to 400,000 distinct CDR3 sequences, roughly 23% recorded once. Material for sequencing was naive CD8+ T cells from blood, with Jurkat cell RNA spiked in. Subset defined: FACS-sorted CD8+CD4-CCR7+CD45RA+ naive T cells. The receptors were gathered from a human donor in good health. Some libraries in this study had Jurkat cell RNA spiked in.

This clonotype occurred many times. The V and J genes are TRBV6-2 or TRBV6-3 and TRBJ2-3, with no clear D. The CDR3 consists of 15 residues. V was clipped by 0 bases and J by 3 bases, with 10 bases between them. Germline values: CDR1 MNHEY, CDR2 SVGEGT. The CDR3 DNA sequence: TGTGCCAGCAGTTACTCGGACGATAAAACAGATACGCAGTATTTT. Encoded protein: CASSYSDDKTDTQYF.

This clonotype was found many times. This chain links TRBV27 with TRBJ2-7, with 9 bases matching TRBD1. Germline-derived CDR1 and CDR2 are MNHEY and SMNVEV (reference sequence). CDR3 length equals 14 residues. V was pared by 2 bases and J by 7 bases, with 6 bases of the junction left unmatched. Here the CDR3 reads CASSLGQGFGEQYF. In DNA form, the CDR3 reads TGTGCCAGCAGTTTAGGACAGGGGTTTGGGGAGCAGTACTTC.

CDR3 in DNA: TGTGCCAGCCCGGAAGGCGGCGGAAAGGTGTACCACGAGCAGTACTTC. Protein: CASPEGGGKVYHEQYF. V and J are TRBV27 and TRBJ2-7; the D is unclear. Germline lookup yields CDR1 MNHEY and CDR2 SMNVEV (reference sequence). The CDR3 extends over 16 amino acids. Trimming left V 8 bases short and J 5 bases short, with 25 bases between.

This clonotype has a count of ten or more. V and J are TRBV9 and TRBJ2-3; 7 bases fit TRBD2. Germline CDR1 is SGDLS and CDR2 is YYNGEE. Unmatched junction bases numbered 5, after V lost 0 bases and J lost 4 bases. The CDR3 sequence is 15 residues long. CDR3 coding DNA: TGTGCCAGCAGCGTAGCAGCGGGGTCCGCAGATACGCAGTATTTT. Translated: CASSVAAGSADTQYF.

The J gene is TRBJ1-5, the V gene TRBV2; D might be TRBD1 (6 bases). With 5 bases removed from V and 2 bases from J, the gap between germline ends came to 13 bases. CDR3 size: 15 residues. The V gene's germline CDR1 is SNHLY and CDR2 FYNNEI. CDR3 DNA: TGTGCCAGCAGTACGGGACAAAATGGCAATCAGCCCCAGCATTTT. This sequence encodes CASSTGQNGNQPQHF.

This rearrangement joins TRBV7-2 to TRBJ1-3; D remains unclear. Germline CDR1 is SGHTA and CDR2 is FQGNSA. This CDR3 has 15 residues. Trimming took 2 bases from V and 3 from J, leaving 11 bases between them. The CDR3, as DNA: TGTGCCAGCAGCTTATATCCGTCCTTTGGAAACACCATATATTTT. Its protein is CASSLYPSFGNTIYF.

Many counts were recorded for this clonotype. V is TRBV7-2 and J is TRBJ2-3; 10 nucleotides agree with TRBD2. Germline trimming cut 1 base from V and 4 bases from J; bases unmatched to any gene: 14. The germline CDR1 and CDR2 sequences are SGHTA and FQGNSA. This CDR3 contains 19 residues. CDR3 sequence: CASSLGLAGASPHSDTQYF. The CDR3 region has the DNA TGTGCCAGCAGCTTAGGTCTAGCGGGAGCCTCACCCCATTCAGATACGCAGTATTTT.